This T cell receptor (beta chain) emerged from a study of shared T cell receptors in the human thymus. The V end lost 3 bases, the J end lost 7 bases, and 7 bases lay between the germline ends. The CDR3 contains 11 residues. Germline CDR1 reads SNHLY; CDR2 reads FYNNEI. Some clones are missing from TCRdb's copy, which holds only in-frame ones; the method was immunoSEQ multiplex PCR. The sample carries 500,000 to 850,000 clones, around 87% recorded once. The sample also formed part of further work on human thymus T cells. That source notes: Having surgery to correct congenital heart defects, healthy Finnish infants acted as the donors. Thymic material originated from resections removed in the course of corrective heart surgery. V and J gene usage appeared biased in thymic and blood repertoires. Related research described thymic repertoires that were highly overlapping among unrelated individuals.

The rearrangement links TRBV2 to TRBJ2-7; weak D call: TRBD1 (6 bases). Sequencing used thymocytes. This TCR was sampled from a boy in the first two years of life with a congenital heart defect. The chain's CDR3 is CASSEDSEQYF. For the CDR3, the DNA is TGTGCCAGCAGTGAGGACAGTGAGCAGTACTTC.